The rows below give T cell receptor beta chains drawn from one sample of a study of T cells in Graves' hyperthyroidism and ophthalmopathy. TCRdb reprocessed the multiplex PCR reads with MiXCR, giving one entry per CDR3 protein. The repertoire holds roughly 800,000 distinct CDR3 sequences, with approximately 40% as singletons. Material for sequencing was blood. The receptors were sampled from a man between 18 and 35 years old with Graves' hyperthyroidism. Each CDR3 is given with its conserved first and last residue. Rows may omit the clone size; those that give it use once, few, many or a size class.

-	13	TRBV29-1	TRBJ2-7	CSVEVRTVYEQYF
few	14	TRBV7-9	TRBJ2-5	CASSPWGREETQYF
few	14	TRBV19	TRBJ2-3	CASSSGLAVIRQYF
few	15	TRBV12-3/TRBV12-4	TRBJ1-6	CASSLDGGGNSPLHF
many	14	TRBV5-1	TRBJ1-1	CASSTLTPSTEAFF
few	12	TRBV9	TRBJ2-5	CASSFTAETQYF
many	13	TRBV7-9	TRBJ2-7	CASKPVGPYEQYF
-	14	TRBV9	TRBJ1-5	CASSAQGLDQPQHF
-	16	TRBV7-9	TRBJ1-1	CASSSTARGRNTEAFF
-	15	TRBV4-1	TRBJ1-1	CASSQGGVINTEAFF
-	15	TRBV12-3/TRBV12-4	TRBJ2-7	CASSLDRVLAYEQYF
many	12	TRBV2	TRBJ2-2	CASRQHTGELFF
many	14	TRBV7-2	TRBJ1-6	CASSSVLGLVPLHF
many	13	TRBV29-1	TRBJ2-2	CSVGLKNTGELFF
many	14	TRBV7-9	TRBJ2-2	CASIPGQGTGELFF
-	14	TRBV7-4	TRBJ1-1	CASRPGHPNTEAFF
once	18	TRBV12-3/TRBV12-4	TRBJ2-5	CASSIGTTRAQGEETQYF
-	12	TRBV3-1	TRBJ2-5	CASSHQAETQYF
-	16	TRBV20-1	TRBJ2-2	CSATPLSGRWTGELFF
-	14	TRBV9	TRBJ1-6	CASSPEDQGSPLHF
-	14	TRBV10-3	TRBJ2-5	CAISNYRDRETQYF
many	13	TRBV29-1	TRBJ1-2	CSVVTLNNYGYTF
-	14	TRBV9	TRBJ1-1	CASVAQLMNTEAFF
once	16	TRBV7-8	TRBJ2-7	CASSLPPRGVTYEQYF
-	13	TRBV6-6	TRBJ2-7	CASSYDRTYEQYF
-	15	TRBV7-9	TRBJ2-7	CASSFVDRHSYEQYF
-	14	TRBV4-3	TRBJ2-7	CASSQEEGFYEQYF
-	16	TRBV13	TRBJ2-2	CASTYNSRGHTGELFF
-	13	TRBV5-1	TRBJ2-7	CASSLDGEIAQYF
-	18	TRBV7-2	TRBJ2-5	CASSQRINEARFQETQYF
-	17	TRBV9	TRBJ2-2	CASTRRPGGKNTGELFF